Only a few counts were recorded for the clone carrying this T cell receptor (beta chain). The sample belongs to a study of blood T cell repertoires in COVID-19. Study information: Donors in the United States, Italy and Spain gave samples during acute or convalescent COVID-19. T cells, B-cell-depleted T cells, or PBMCs provided the cDNA or gDNA that served as material.

CDR3 length: 13 amino acids. Germline trimming cut 8 bases from V and 4 bases from J; bases unmatched to any gene: 6. In germline, CDR1 is LNHDA, CDR2 SQIVND (reference sequence). In the study's own analysis: Reference gene primer amplification in the assay estimated nucleated cell counts. Profiled with immunoSEQ multiplex PCR; TCRdb holds only in-frame clones, not every one. The DNA was the basis for D and trimming; V, J and clone size are from that table. The sample includes approximately 290,000 clones, approximately 86% of them seen just once. The chain couples TRBV19 to TRBJ2-7, with 9 bases that match TRBD2. Sequencing was performed on peripheral blood. The clonotype was recovered from a young man with active or convalescent COVID-19. As DNA, the CDR3 is TGTGCCAGTTCGGCTAGCGGGATTTACGAGCAGTACTTC. This encodes CASSASGIYEQYF.